This TCR beta chain was captured in a study of post-analysis software for immune sequencing data. Concerning this clonotype: No antigen is known for it.

Sequencing libraries made from TCR beta cDNA carried unique molecular identifiers. TCRdb itself ran the PCR reads through MiXCR, one entry per CDR3 protein. Among roughly 580,000 distinct CDR3 sequences listed, roughly 46% were seen once. Regarding the study as a whole: A few TRBV segments (TRBV5-6, TRBV5-1 and TRBV20-1 among them) occurred more frequently in patients than in controls. Samples prepared in the same batch strongly co-clustered by F measure.

The CDR3 runs to 12 residues. The germline V gene has CDR1 MGHDK and CDR2 SYGVNS. Trimming took off 5 bases at V and 7 bases at J, with 12 bases between the two ends. The specimen sequenced was blood. This TCR derives from a girl aged 5-17 years with multiple sclerosis. J is TRBJ2-7 and V is TRBV25-1, with no clear D. Here the CDR3 reads CASSPRKTEQYF. As DNA, the CDR3 is TGTGCCAGCAGTCCCCGGAAGACAGAGCAGTACTTC.